Listed below are T cell receptor beta chains from one sample, sequenced in a study of CD8 T cells in ankylosing spondylitis. In TCRdb, the 5' RACE reads were re-called with MiXCR into one record per CDR3 protein. The sample has hundreds of thousands of distinct CDR3 sequences, 15% to 20% seen once. Material: blood, either unsorted or a sorted T cell fraction (not recorded which). The receptors stem from a male donor with ankylosing spondylitis. Both conserved end residues are part of each CDR3. The order of the fields is D gene, J gene, V gene, clone size, CDR3 DNA, CDR3 protein. A D gene is named only where the DNA matches it firmly. Expanded clones get a size class; other rows say once, few or many, or leave the size out.

NA	TRBJ1-6	TRBV9	few	TGTGCCAGCAGCGTAGGGTCAGGGGACCCACCCCTCCACTTT	CASSVGSGDPPLHF
NA	TRBJ1-1	TRBV14	few	TGTGCCAGCAGCCAAGATCTGGCACCAGGGATAGCTTTCTTT	CASSQDLAPGIAFF
NA	TRBJ1-5	TRBV19	NA	TGTGCCAGTAGTACAAGGTACCAGCCCCAGCATTTT	CASSTRYQPQHF
TRBD1	TRBJ2-3	TRBV5-6	NA	TGTGCCAGCAGCGGCCGGGACAGGGTGTTCCCTACGCAGTGTTTT	CASSGRDRVFPTQCF
NA	TRBJ2-7	TRBV28	few	TGTGCCAGCACCTTGGGGGGCCCCGGCTACGAGCAGTACTTC	CASTLGGPGYEQYF
TRBD1	TRBJ1-1	TRBV20-1	NA	TGCAGTGCTAGAGATCTGAGGACAGGGATGAACACTGAAGCTTTCTTT	CSARDLRTGMNTEAFF
TRBD2	TRBJ2-3	TRBV10-3	few	TGTGCCATCAAAAGAGCGGGGGGCCCCGATACGCAGTATTTT	CAIKRAGGPDTQYF
NA	TRBJ1-1	TRBV20-1	few	TGCAGTGCCCCGCGAGGTCAGGGAGTCACTGAAGCTTTCTTT	CSAPRGQGVTEAFF
NA	TRBJ1-5	TRBV9	few	TGTGCCAGCAGCGTAGACCCTGGGCAGCCCCAGCATTTT	CASSVDPGQPQHF
TRBD2	TRBJ2-1	TRBV3-1	NA	TGTGCCAGCAGCCAAAGTGGGACTAGCGGTTACAATGAGCAGTTCTTC	CASSQSGTSGYNEQFF
NA	TRBJ2-7	TRBV9	few	TGTGCCAGCAGCGTAGGTCACCTGGGTAGCTCCTACGAGCAGTACTTC	CASSVGHLGSSYEQYF
NA	TRBJ2-7	TRBV20-1	few	TGCAGTGCGCACTACTACGAGCAGTACTTC	CSAHYYEQYF
TRBD1	TRBJ2-7	TRBV6-1	NA	TGTGCCAGCAGACGGACAGGCCAGACCTACGAGCAGTACTTC	CASRRTGQTYEQYF
TRBD2	TRBJ2-1	TRBV20-1	many	TGCAGTGCTAATAGCGGGTTGGGTCGGGGGAATGAGCAGTTCTTC	CSANSGLGRGNEQFF
TRBD1	TRBJ2-5	TRBV24-1	NA	TGTGCCACCAGTGACCGGGAACAGGGGGGCCAAGAGACCCAGTACTTC	CATSDREQGGQETQYF
NA	TRBJ1-1	TRBV20-1	NA	TGCAGTGCTAGGAACAGGGTTTGGAACACTGAAGCTTTCTTT	CSARNRVWNTEAFF
NA	TRBJ2-1	TRBV9	few	TGTGCCAGCAGCGCCCGGACAGAGGAATCATACAATGAGCAGTTCTTC	CASSARTEESYNEQFF
NA	TRBJ2-5	TRBV5-1	few	TGCGCCAGCCAGTCAACGGACAATAGGCTCCAAGAGACCCAGTACTTC	CASQSTDNRLQETQYF
TRBD2	TRBJ2-1	TRBV12-3/TRBV12-4	many	TGTGCCAGCAGCCCGGGACTAGCGGGAGGGCCGCTGGTTGAGCAGTTCTTC	CASSPGLAGGPLVEQFF
NA	TRBJ2-4	TRBV28	NA	TGTGCCAGCAGCCCAGGGGCGGCCAAAAACATTCAGTACTTC	CASSPGAAKNIQYF
NA	TRBJ1-4	TRBV7-2	NA	TGTGCCAGCAGCTTAGCGGGCAGATCCTCCAATGAAAAACTGTTTTTT	CASSLAGRSSNEKLFF
TRBD1	TRBJ2-2	TRBV4-1	NA	TGCGCCAGCAGCCCCACGGGGACAGCCACCGGGGAGCTGTTTTTT	CASSPTGTATGELFF
TRBD2	TRBJ2-5	TRBV20-1	NA	TGCAGTGCCTCTCCGGGAGGAGGGGAGACCCAGTACTTC	CSASPGGGETQYF
TRBD1	TRBJ1-1	TRBV7-9	few	TGTGCCAGCAGCTCTTCTCGGGACAGGGCTATGAACACTGAAGCTTTCTTT	CASSSSRDRAMNTEAFF
TRBD1	TRBJ2-4	TRBV20-1	NA	TGCAGTGCTCAGCTAGGGGCAGGGGGAGACATTCAGTACTTC	CSAQLGAGGDIQYF
NA	TRBJ1-1	TRBV11-3	few	TGTGCCAGCAGCCCCCGGCCTCCGCCGAACACTGAAGCTTTCTTT	CASSPRPPPNTEAFF
NA	TRBJ2-1	TRBV15	few	TGTGCCACCAGTTCAGGAATTAGCTCCTACAATGAGCAGTTCTTC	CATSSGISSYNEQFF
NA	TRBJ1-5	TRBV7-9	NA	TGTGCCAGCAGCTTAGACGGACTTAGCAATCAGCCCCAGCATTTT	CASSLDGLSNQPQHF
TRBD1	TRBJ2-4	TRBV2	once	TGTGCCAGCAGTATTCTTGGACAGGGGTTGGAGTACTTC	CASSILGQGLEYF
NA	TRBJ1-5	TRBV11-2	few	TGTGCCAGCAGCCAGGGAGGCAGTTTCAATCAGCCCCAGCATTTT	CASSQGGSFNQPQHF
TRBD2	TRBJ2-7	TRBV11-2	few	TGTGCCAGCAGCCCCGGGGGGGCGGCTACCTACGAGCAGTACTTC	CASSPGGAATYEQYF
NA	TRBJ1-2	TRBV3-1	NA	TGTGCCAGCAGCCAAGGGGCAGTCAATCGGGATGGCTACACCTTC	CASSQGAVNRDGYTF
NA	TRBJ1-6	TRBV7-2	NA	TGTGCCAGCAGCTTACGGACTCAAGGCCCACCCCTCCACTTT	CASSLRTQGPPLHF
TRBD1	TRBJ1-5	TRBV28	many	TGTGCCAGCAGTTTACGACTCTCGGACAGGGGAGGTGATAGCAATCAGCCCCAGCATTTT	CASSLRLSDRGGDSNQPQHF